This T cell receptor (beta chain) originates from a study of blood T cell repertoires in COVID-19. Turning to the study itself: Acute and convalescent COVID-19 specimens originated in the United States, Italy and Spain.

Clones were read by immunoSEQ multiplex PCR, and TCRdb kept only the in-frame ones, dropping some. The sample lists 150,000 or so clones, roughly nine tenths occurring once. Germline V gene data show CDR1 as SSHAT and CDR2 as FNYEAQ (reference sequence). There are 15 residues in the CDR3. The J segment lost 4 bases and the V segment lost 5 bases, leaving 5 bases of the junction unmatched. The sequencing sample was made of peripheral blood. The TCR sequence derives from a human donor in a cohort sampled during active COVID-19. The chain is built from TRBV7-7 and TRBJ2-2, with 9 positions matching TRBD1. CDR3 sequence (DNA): TGTGCCAGCAGCCCGGGACAGGGAGGCACCGGGGAGCTGTTTTTT. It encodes CASSPGQGGTGELFF.